These 28 T cell receptor beta chains were all obtained from the same sample, sequenced in a study of cytomegalovirus exposure and HLA in healthy donors. The PCR made use of 60 Vbeta and 13 Jbeta primers. The repertoire was sequenced with immunoSEQ multiplex PCR; TCRdb's copy has only in-frame clones and lacks some. The sample has approximately 200,000 clones, nearly 80% seen once. The sequencing input was PBMCs. These receptor sequences come from a woman in her thirties in good health and CMV-seropositive.

The chain carries TRBV7-2 and TRBJ2-5; 9 bases are a match to TRBD2. Germline V gene data show CDR1 as SGHTA and CDR2 as FQGNSA. The V and J ends lost 5 bases and 0 bases, in that order; junction bases with no gene match: 10. The CDR3 runs to 17 residues. The chain's CDR3 is CASSKPGTSPNQETQYF. The CDR3 DNA sequence: TGTGCCAGCAGCAAGCCCGGGACTAGCCCAAACCAAGAGACCCAGTACTTC.

The chain employs TRBV21-1 and TRBJ1-1; the D segment call TRBD1 is taken from the table without a DNA check. TRBV21-1 is a listed pseudogene. The CDR3 consists of 15 residues. The CDR3 nucleotides are TGTGCCAGCAACGACAGGGTGAGGGGATGGACTGAAGCTTTCTTT. Its translation is CASNDRVRGWTEAFF.

The chain links TRBV4-1 to TRBJ2-3; tentative D call: TRBD1 (6 bases). CDR1 MGHRA and CDR2 YSYEKL come from the germline V gene. This CDR3 has 17 amino acids. With 0 bases removed from V and 2 bases from J, the gap between germline ends came to 15 bases. The CDR3 sequence: CASSQEPPGAYTDTQYF. CDR3 bases: TGCGCCAGCAGCCAAGAACCCCCAGGGGCGTACACAGATACGCAGTATTTT.

The chain uses TRBV10-3 and TRBJ1-1; TRBD1 might be the D (6 bases). CDR3 length equals 12 residues. Germline CDR1 is ENHRY and CDR2 is SYGVKD. V was shortened by 3 bases and J by 5 bases, with 7 bases between the two germline ends. The CDR3 DNA reads as TGTGCCATCAGTGACAGGGGAACTGAAGCTTTCTTT. Translation gives CAISDRGTEAFF.

Only one count was recorded for this clone. The gene calls are TRBV6-6 and TRBJ2-1, with TRBD2 matching 12 bases. J was trimmed by 7 bases and V by 2 bases; bases with no gene match: 6. Germline assignment: CDR1 MNHNY and CDR2 SVGAGI (reference sequence). The CDR3 runs to 16 residues. CDR3 DNA: TGTGCCAGCAGTTACGTCTCTAGCGGGAGGGCGAATGAGCAGTTCTTC. Amino acids: CASSYVSSGRANEQFF.

The chain employs TRBV28 and TRBJ1-5, with D possibly being TRBD1 (5 bases). V lost 6 bases and J lost 8, with 23 bases in between. The CDR3 has 16 amino acids. Looked up from germline, CDR1 is MDHEN and CDR2 is SYDVKM. The chain's CDR3 is CASSPGAGSWLEPQHF. For the CDR3, the DNA is TGTGCCAGCAGCCCTGGGGCAGGAAGCTGGTTGGAGCCCCAGCATTTT. Combining the CDR3 with reference TRBV28 and TRBJ1-5 gives the whole variable domain DVKVTQSSRYLVKRTGEKVFLECVQDMDHENMFWYRQDPGLGLRLIYFSYDVKMKEKGDIPEGYSVSREKKERFSLILESASTNQTSMYLCASSPGAGSWLEPQHFGDGTRLSIL.

This chain's CDR3 is CASSLSTGTQYF. Here the CDR3 DNA reads TGTGCCAGCAGTTTATCGACGGGGACCCAGTACTTC. V usage is TRBV27 and J usage is TRBJ2-5; no firm D call. This CDR3 spans 12 amino acids. Per the germline V gene, CDR1 is MNHEY and CDR2 is SMNVEV (reference sequence). Between the trimmed V and J ends, which lost 0 bases and 7 bases, there was a span of 6 bases.

This sequence joins TRBV27 and TRBJ2-1, with D perhaps TRBD1 (5 bases). The CDR3 extends over 14 amino acids. In germline, CDR1 is MNHEY, CDR2 SMNVEV (reference sequence). Trimming left V 5 bases short and J 1 base short, with 9 bases between. In nucleotides, the CDR3 is TGTGCCAGCAGTGACAGAGATTCCTACAATGAGCAGTTCTTC. Translating gives CASSDRDSYNEQFF.

This CDR3 is CASSAGRFPRQPQHF. In DNA, the CDR3 is TGTGCCAGCAGCGCTGGGAGGTTCCCTCGCCAGCCCCAGCATTTT. The chain is built from TRBV7-9 and TRBJ1-5; D gene ambiguous. V was cut by 5 bases and J by 7 bases, with 18 bases left in between. CDR3 length equals 15 residues. Germline CDR1 and CDR2: SEHNR and FQNEAQ (reference sequence). The whole variable domain, remainder taken from reference TRBV7-9 and TRBJ1-5, is DTGVSQNPRHKITKRGQNVTFRCDPISEHNRLYWYRQTLGQGPEFLTYFQNEAQLEKSRLLSDRFSAERPKGSFSTLEIQRTEQGDSAMYLCASSAGRFPRQPQHFGDGTRLSIL.

The chain joins TRBV7-9 to TRBJ2-6; D is possibly TRBD1 (5 bases). CDR1 is SEHNR, CDR2 FQNEAQ, per germline (reference sequence). Trimming took 5 bases from V and 3 from J, leaving 11 bases between them. The CDR3 sequence is 15 residues long. The CDR3 region is CASSLTGRGANVLTF. The DNA of the CDR3 is TGTGCCAGCAGCCTTACAGGCCGTGGGGCCAACGTCCTGACTTTC.

This clone was detected only once. The V gene is TRBV11-2, the J gene TRBJ1-6, with a weak D call TRBD1 (6 bases). This CDR3 contains 18 residues. Germline V CDR1 and CDR2: SGHAT, FQNNGV. Trimming shortened V by 5 bases and J by 0 bases, and 17 bases separated the two germline ends. The CDR3 loop is CASSATGQTHSYNSPLHF. The CDR3 DNA follows: TGTGCCAGCAGCGCGACAGGACAGACCCACTCCTATAATTCACCCCTCCACTTT.

The rearrangement joins TRBV27 to TRBJ1-6; 8 nucleotides line up with TRBD1. V gave up 5 bases and J gave up 5 bases; unmatched junction bases: 8. Looked up from germline, CDR1 is MNHEY and CDR2 is SMNVEV (reference sequence). CDR3 length equals 16 residues. CDR3 sequence (DNA): TGTGCCAGCAGTACCGACAGGGGCGCCCATAATTCACCCCTCCACTTT. It translates to CASSTDRGAHNSPLHF.

V usage is TRBV10-3 and J usage is TRBJ2-1; a weak D match, TRBD2 (7 bases). The germline V and J ends were trimmed by 3 bases and 7 bases, with 10 bases remaining between them. This CDR3 has 13 residues. In germline, CDR1 is ENHRY, CDR2 SYGVKD. As DNA, the CDR3 is TGTGCCATCAGTGACAGGGGAGGGAATGAGCAGTTCTTC. It encodes CAISDRGGNEQFF.

This clone came up many times. The chain employs TRBV19 and TRBJ2-2; no clear D. The germline V gene has CDR1 LNHDA and CDR2 SQIVND (reference sequence). The length of the CDR3 is 11 residues. The V gene lost 6 bases and the J gene lost 7 bases, with 6 bases spanning the gap. The CDR3 DNA follows: TGTGCCAGTAGATTCGGCGGGGAGCTGTTTTTT. It translates to CASRFGGELFF. Using reference TRBV19 and TRBJ2-2 for the parts outside the CDR3, the full variable domain is DGGITQSPKYLFRKEGQNVTLSCEQNLNHDAMYWYRQDPGQGLRLIYYSQIVNDFQKGDIAEGYSVSREKKESFPLTVTSAQKNPTAFYLCASRFGGELFFGEGSRLTVL.

The rearrangement uses TRBV6-5 and TRBJ2-3, with D uncertain. The CDR3 spans 10 residues. Trimming left V 4 bases short and J 13 bases short, with 9 bases between. CDR1 and CDR2 from the germline V gene are MNHEY and SVGAGI. The CDR3 loop is CASSSFVKYF. The CDR3 region has the DNA TGTGCCAGCAGTTCGTTCGTAAAGTATTTT.

The chain combines TRBV4-2 with TRBJ2-5; 7 nucleotides align to TRBD1. The CDR3 consists of 14 residues. Looked up from germline, CDR1 is LGHNA and CDR2 is YNFKEQ. Unmatched junction bases numbered 5, after V lost 3 bases and J lost 4 bases. The CDR3 nucleotides are TGTGCCAGCAGCCACCCTCAGGGGGTAGAGACCCAGTACTTC. Protein: CASSHPQGVETQYF.

This clone has only one observation. V and J are TRBV7-2 and TRBJ2-3; D perhaps matches TRBD2 (6 bases). CDR1 and CDR2 from the germline V gene are SGHTA and FQGNSA. This CDR3 has 15 amino acids. Trimming removed 0 bases at V and 6 bases at J, with 13 bases between. Here the CDR3 reads CASSLAGGWSDTQYF. CDR3 coding DNA: TGTGCCAGCAGCTTAGCGGGAGGCTGGTCTGATACGCAGTATTTT.

This clone was seen a single time. V is TRBV5-6 and J is TRBJ2-7, with D possibly TRBD2 on 5 matching bases. This CDR3 comprises 14 residues. Trimming took off 2 bases at V and 3 bases at J, with 12 bases between the two ends. Germline V CDR1 and CDR2: SGHDT, YYEEEE. DNA for the CDR3: TGTGCCAGCAGCTTTGGGGAGATGGGCTACGAGCAGTACTTC. As protein: CASSFGEMGYEQYF.

The chain is built from TRBV9 and TRBJ1-1; D gene uncertain. Trimming removed 3 bases at V and 3 bases at J, with 9 bases between. CDR3 length: 13 amino acids. Per germline, CDR1 SGDLS and CDR2 YYNGEE. The DNA of the CDR3 is TGTGCCAGCAGCGCGACCGGGTACACTGAAGCTTTCTTT. It is translated as CASSATGYTEAFF.

As to this clone: This may be a read error, as it is one base from a much larger clone. CDR3 amino acids: CASSRNTEAFF. The CDR3 region has the DNA TGTGCCAGCAGTCGGAACACTGAAGCTTTCTTT. V is TRBV27 and J is TRBJ1-1; D remains unclear. Per germline, CDR1 MNHEY and CDR2 SMNVEV (reference sequence). Trimming removed 5 bases at V and 1 base at J, with 2 bases between. The CDR3 sequence is 11 residues long.

The chain links TRBV27 to TRBJ2-1; the match to TRBD2 covers 13 bases. CDR3 length: 16 residues. CDR1 and CDR2 from the germline V gene are MNHEY and SMNVEV (reference sequence). V lost 4 bases, J lost 5 bases, and 5 bases stayed unmatched. CDR3 in DNA: TGTGCCAGCAGTTGGGAACTAGCGGGAGGGGACAATGAGCAGTTCTTC. Protein: CASSWELAGGDNEQFF.

The CDR3 region has the DNA TGTGCCAGCAGCTTAGGGGGCAGAGATAGCAATCAGCCCCAGCATTTT. Translating gives CASSLGGRDSNQPQHF. V gene TRBV7-2 combines with J gene TRBJ1-5; possible D gene TRBD1, 5 bases. The length of the CDR3 is 16 residues. V gave up 1 base and J gave up 0 bases, with 10 bases separating them. Germline V CDR1 and CDR2: SGHTA, FQGNSA.

The rearrangement joins TRBV18 to TRBJ2-3, with 8 bases fitting TRBD2. The V gene end was trimmed by 0 bases and the J gene end by 3 bases; junction bases not matched to a gene: 2. Germline CDR1 KGHSH, CDR2 LQKENI. This CDR3 region has 15 residues. The CDR3: CASSPPAGVTDTQYF. CDR3 nucleotide sequence: TGTGCCAGCTCACCACCAGCGGGAGTAACAGATACGCAGTATTTT.

In this sample, this clone turned up once. V gene TRBV2 combines with J gene TRBJ2-7, with TRBD1 identical over 7 bases. The trim removed 6 bases at V and 6 bases at J, leaving 5 bases unmatched. The germline gives CDR1 SNHLY, CDR2 FYNNEI. CDR3 length equals 12 residues. The CDR3 region is CASRTTGAEQYF. The CDR3 DNA follows: TGTGCCAGCAGGACCACAGGGGCCGAGCAGTACTTC.

The gene calls are TRBV7-9 and TRBJ2-1; no clear D gene. The germline CDR1 and CDR2 sequences are SEHNR and FQNEAQ (reference sequence). Trimming removed 2 bases at V and 0 bases at J, with 11 bases between. The CDR3 length is 16 residues. The CDR3 sequence is CASSLRATNSYNEQFF. CDR3 DNA sequence: TGTGCCAGCAGCTTACGCGCGACAAACTCCTACAATGAGCAGTTCTTC.

This rearrangement joins TRBV9 to TRBJ2-5; TRBD2 matches at 10 bases. In germline, CDR1 is SGDLS, CDR2 YYNGEE. V shed 4 bases, J shed 5 bases, and the junction held 14 bases outside the gene matches. The CDR3 has 17 amino acids. In nucleotides, the CDR3 is TGTGCCAGCAGCCCAACTCTTCTAGCGGGAGACGGTGAGACCCAGTACTTC. This encodes CASSPTLLAGDGETQYF.

V gene TRBV5-1 combines with J gene TRBJ2-7; 7 nucleotides match TRBD1. Germline-derived CDR1 and CDR2 are SGHRS and YFSETQ. Trimming removed 0 bases from V and 3 bases from J; junction bases left unmatched: 0. The CDR3 is made up of 13 amino acids. The CDR3 region is CASSLDRGYEQYF. The CDR3 bases are TGCGCCAGCAGCTTGGACAGGGGCTACGAGCAGTACTTC.

The CDR3 is CASSAGRGVGTEAFF. The CDR3 bases are TGCGCCAGCAGCGCTGGCCGGGGGGTCGGAACTGAAGCTTTCTTT. This chain joins TRBV5-1 and TRBJ1-1; D might be TRBD1 (5 bases). The CDR3 extends over 15 amino acids. Trimming pared 4 bases from V and 5 bases from J, leaving 18 bases between. Per germline, CDR1 SGHRS and CDR2 YFSETQ. Together with reference TRBV5-1 and TRBJ1-1, the CDR3 gives the full variable domain: KAGVTQTPRYLIKTRGQQVTLSCSPISGHRSVSWYQQTPGQGLQFLFEYFSETQRNKGNFPGRFSGRQFSNSRSEMNVSTLELGDSALYLCASSAGRGVGTEAFFGQGTRLTVV.